This T cell receptor beta chain was sequenced in a study of cytomegalovirus exposure and HLA in healthy donors (TCRdb year 2017). At the level of the whole study: In an earlier analysis of about 560 of the donors, around 300 Gb of sequence data and approximately 100 million unique TCR beta sequences from approximately 180 million T cells were reported. An early release that covered fewer than 800 HLA-typed donors contained 300 to 350 gigabases of sequencing data and roughly 84 million unique TCR sequences. The genetic ancestry cluster associated with self-reported Caucasian donors included roughly 84% of the roughly 410 genotyped donors. The study aimed to test whether signatures of past pathogen exposure could be identified by cataloging public T cell receptors. Using immunosequencing, the study profiled T cell repertoires from about 650 subjects and related those repertoires to cytomegalovirus serostatus. In addition to the first cohort of 666 subjects, a separate validation cohort of 120 different subjects was used. High-throughput TCR immunosequencing, statistical association of individual TCRs with disease status, and machine learning were combined to predict cytomegalovirus infection status. A later analysis re-examined previously published TCR beta repertoires from 600 to 700 donors and added high-resolution HLA genotyping to investigate patterns of TCR occurrence. The later analysis used no new phenotypic data to find candidate immune exposures, relying instead on TCR beta sequences and their occurrence across donors. To decide whether each TCR beta V gene segment behaved as functional or pseudogenic, an earlier analysis of fewer than 750 of the donors relied on high-throughput TCR beta sequencing. Donor age, sex, ethnicity and CMV serostatus were collected together with the repertoire data. In a later genetic analysis, genome-wide SNP genotypes for about three fifths of the 666 donors were used, and that subset was treated as a discovery cohort. Every repertoire in the discovery cohort had been generated on one and the same sequencing platform. Class I and class II HLA loci were covered by the typing at four-digit resolution. The number of donors typed differed by locus, with about 629-630 for A, B, C, DRB1 and DQB1, roughly 520 for DQA1, over 600 for DPA1, and some 450 for DPB1. Four or five DR-DQ haplotypes were handled as single units for association and clustering because linkage in the cohort was strong. Among some 410 genotyped donors of the cohort, an average of around 220,000 unique TCR beta nucleotide sequences was sequenced per donor, of which about 19% were non-productive.

Results the study describes overall, beyond this receptor: In both the original and validation cohorts, the classifier was reported to diagnose cytomegalovirus status with high specificity and sensitivity. V-gene and J-gene trimming of TCR beta chains was associated with a missense DCLRE1C variant in a later genetic analysis, and the association was replicated in an independent cohort. Several of the top co-occurrence clusters appeared to be linked to parvovirus B19, influenza, CMV and Epstein-Barr virus, according to a later analysis. HLA typing was unavailable for some donors at each locus, so association tests used only the typed subset. The sequencing pipeline was judged likely to have produced a cluster of highly shared sequence variants as a technical artifact. Specific HLA alleles were associated with roughly 17,000 TCR beta sequences at a false discovery rate of 0.05 in a later analysis. Some IMGT-functional V segments, including TRBV6-2 and TRBV6-3, could not be distinguished by the 87-base-pair reads and were therefore excluded. A further reported finding was that TCR beta sequences accurately predicted the HLA-A and HLA-B alleles for most subjects in the first cohort. For the cohort, immune exposure information was limited to CMV serostatus. Most CMV-associated TCR beta chains appeared to be HLA-restricted in a later analysis, and the HLA associations seemed to be driven largely by CMV exposure. Most TCR sequences were seen in very few donors, while some public TCRs were found in many individuals. This cohort had only TCR beta chains sequenced, and the lack of alpha or paired-chain data limited which features could be detected. When HLA alleles, especially DR and DQ, strongly co-occurred, attributing TCR associations to individual alleles was difficult. In a later analysis, the rate of TCR association differed among HLA loci, with DRB1 alleles having the most associated TCRs and HLA-C alleles having the fewest. In vitro tests confirmed that a few of the cytomegalovirus-associated TCR beta chains recognize cytomegalovirus antigens. The authors suggested that the approach could potentially be extended to other disease states and immunological phenotypes. The study gave a list of 150 to 200 TCR beta chains associated with cytomegalovirus. The earlier analysis of 587 of the donors excluded 15 to 20 rarely observed V segments, including chromosome 9 orphons, because counts were too low. Linkage disequilibrium might explain the correlated functional status among segregating V segments, but an unknown experimental factor could not be excluded. The presence/absence analyses assumed that sequencing depth was roughly uniform across donors, and that assumption may not be true. In a later genetic analysis, fewer N-insertions in productive TCRs were reported among donors in an Asian-associated ancestry cluster than the approximately 670-donor mean. An earlier analysis of around 500 of the donors showed that most TCR beta V segments appeared in productive rearrangements either about 90% or about 30% of the time, which broadly matched IMGT annotations. Compared with equally common non-associated chains, HLA-associated TCR beta chains in a later analysis were more clonally expanded and had lower generation probabilities.

The cohort was made up of hundreds of healthy bone marrow donors. Cohort members were all nominally healthy when sampled, although unrecorded immune exposures were likely present. The donor was CMV seronegative and was included in the group of several hundred seronegative cohort members. A peripheral blood sample was provided by each donor, and peripheral blood mononuclear cells were used for TCR beta sequencing. Genomic DNA extraction from the blood cell samples was performed with the Qiagen DNeasy Blood Extraction Kit. From the germline V gene (reference sequence), CDR1 is LNHDA and CDR2 is SQIVND. The germline V and J ends show losses of 10 bases and 6 bases respectively, and no gene match explains 11 bases of the junction. The CDR3 goes from the cysteine to the phenylalanine over 14 residues. Of all the DNA, just the CDR3 is kept, 42 bases in frame from base 1. Library preparation employed the immunoSEQ multiplex PCR assay. For the multiplex PCR, a mixture combining 60 forward primers for TCR Vbeta segments and 13 reverse primers for TCR Jbeta segments was used. Amplification of the CDR3 region of rearranged TCR beta genes was performed with a multiplex PCR assay on genomic DNA. The Illumina HiSeq System was used to sequence the amplified TCR beta libraries as 87-base-pair reads. Processing in the source paper ran as follows. In a later analysis, some 80 million unique TCR beta chains were counted across the 500 to 700 repertoires, and around 11 million of these chains were shared by at least two donors. Raw reads were error-corrected and collapsed into unique sequences with a nearest-neighbor algorithm that merged closely related sequences to remove PCR and sequencing errors. CDR3 sequences were aligned to IMGT reference sequences to assign V, D and J gene segments. For a sequence to be retained, a match of at least six nucleotides to both a V gene segment and a J gene segment was required. Rearrangements were called productive when the CDR3 lacked stop codons and stayed in frame with V and J; all others were non-productive. CDR3 was defined by IMGT convention, running from the second conserved V-encoded cysteine to the conserved J-encoded phenylalanine. In an earlier analysis of approximately 500 of the donors, sequences lacking an unambiguous match to a single V gene segment were excluded. An earlier analysis of around 600 of the donors classified V segments as functional when productive rearrangements were above 56.7% and as segregating when the standard deviation between donors was above 5%. A statistical classification framework was developed to diagnose cytomegalovirus status using the catalog of TCR beta chain sequences. In a later analysis, V and J genes were assigned by comparing TCR nucleotide sequences against IMGT/GENE-DB human TR gene sequences. Using the TCRdist pipeline, a later analysis assigned CDR3 sequences along with most-parsimonious VDJ recombination scenarios. In a later analysis, every TCR beta chain was defined by the combination of its CDR3 amino acid sequence and its V-gene family, and reads without a unique V-gene family were dropped. To address suspected cross-contamination and a sequencing artifact, a later analysis removed 592 highly shared, low-generation-probability nucleotide sequences. A later analysis calculated a clonal expansion index for each public chain from normalized within-repertoire ranks of inferred template counts. In a later analysis, generation probabilities were computed using a VDJ recombination model fitted to out-of-frame rearrangements, and the results were checked against IGoR. A later analysis scored TCR-TCR, TCR-HLA and TCR-CMV co-occurrence with hypergeometric tests, applying a repertoire-size bias correction to TCR pairs. A later analysis estimated false discovery rates by permuting HLA or CMV assignments 20 times. In a later analysis, co-occurring TCRs were grouped with DBSCAN, and TCRdist sequence similarity was added when clustering was performed within HLA-allele-positive subsets. Repertoires with fewer than 30,000 or more than 120,000 public chains were left out of co-occurrence clustering, as were five repertoires with anomalous nucleotide sharing. What TCRdb holds here is the immuneACCESS table cut down to in-frame rearrangements. Part of the clones is not present; checked against another copy, under half of the missing clones reflect an unresolved V gene, and the others are unexplained. V and J calls and clone size are as listed in that table; D and trimming were resolved from the DNA. The sample table records 150,000 to 200,000 clones; about three quarters of these occur just once. Jointly, the top ten make up more than 1.1% of the sample.

There are a few counts of this clone. The antigen it binds to is not known. There are no base qualities to consult, and no much larger clone falls within one base. Sequenced: PBMCs. The chain employs TRBV19 and TRBJ1-1; a stretch of 10 junction bases matches TRBD1. The receptor was derived from a young woman in good health and CMV-seronegative. The DNA sequence reads TGTGCCACCCACCGGGACAGGGGTTTTTCTGAAGCTTTCTTT. Translated, it reads CATHRDRGFSEAFF.